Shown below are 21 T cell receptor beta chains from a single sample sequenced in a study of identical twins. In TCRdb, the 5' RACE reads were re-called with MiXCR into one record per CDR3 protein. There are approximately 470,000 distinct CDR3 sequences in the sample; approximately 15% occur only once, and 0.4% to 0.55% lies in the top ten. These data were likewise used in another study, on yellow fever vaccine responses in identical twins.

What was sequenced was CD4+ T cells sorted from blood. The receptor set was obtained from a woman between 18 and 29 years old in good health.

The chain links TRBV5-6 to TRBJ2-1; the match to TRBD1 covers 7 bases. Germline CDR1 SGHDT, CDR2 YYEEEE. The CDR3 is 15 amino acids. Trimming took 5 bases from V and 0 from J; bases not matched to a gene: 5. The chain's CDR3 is CASRVGGLSYNEQFF. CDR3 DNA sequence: TGTGCCAGCAGGGTAGGGGGCCTCTCCTACAATGAGCAGTTCTTC.

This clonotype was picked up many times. CDR3 sequence reads: CASSLGLEQFF. In DNA, the CDR3 is TGTGCCAGCAGCCTGGGACTAGAGCAGTTCTTC. This chain links TRBV12-3 or TRBV12-4 with TRBJ2-1, with 7 nucleotides matching TRBD2. This CDR3 has 11 residues. Trimming took 6 bases from V and 10 from J; bases not matched to a gene: 3.

For the CDR3, the DNA is TGCAGCGTGACAGTCCACACCGGGGAGCTGTTTTTT. Its translation: CSVTVHTGELFF. The chain carries TRBV29-1 and TRBJ2-2; D is perhaps TRBD1 (5 bases). In germline, CDR1 is SQVTM, CDR2 ANQGSEA. V lost 6 bases, J lost 3 bases, and 8 bases lay in between. There are 12 residues in the CDR3.

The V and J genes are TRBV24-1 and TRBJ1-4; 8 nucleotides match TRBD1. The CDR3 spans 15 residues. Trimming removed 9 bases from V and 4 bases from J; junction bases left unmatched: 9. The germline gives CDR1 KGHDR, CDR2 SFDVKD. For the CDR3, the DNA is TGTGCCACCGGAAAAAGGACAGGGAGTAATGAAAAACTGTTTTTT. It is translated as CATGKRTGSNEKLFF.

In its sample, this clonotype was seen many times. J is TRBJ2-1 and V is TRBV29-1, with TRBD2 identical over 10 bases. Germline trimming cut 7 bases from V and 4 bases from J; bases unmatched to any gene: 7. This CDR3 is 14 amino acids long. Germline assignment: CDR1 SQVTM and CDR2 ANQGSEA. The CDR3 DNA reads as TGCAGCGCCCTAGCGGGGGCCTTTTACAATGAGCAGTTCTTC. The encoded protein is CSALAGAFYNEQFF.

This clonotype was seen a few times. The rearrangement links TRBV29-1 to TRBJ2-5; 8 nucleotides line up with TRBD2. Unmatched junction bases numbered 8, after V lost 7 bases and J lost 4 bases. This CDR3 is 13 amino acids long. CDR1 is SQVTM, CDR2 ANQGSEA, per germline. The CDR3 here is CSATGGPGETQYF. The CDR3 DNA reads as TGCAGCGCAACGGGAGGGCCGGGAGAGACCCAGTACTTC. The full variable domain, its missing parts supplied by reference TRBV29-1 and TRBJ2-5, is SAVISQKPSRDICQRGTSLTIQCQVDSQVTMMFWYRQQPGQSLTLIATANQGSEATYESGFVIDKFPISRPNLTFSTLTVSNMSPEDSSIYLCSATGGPGETQYFGPGTRLLVL.

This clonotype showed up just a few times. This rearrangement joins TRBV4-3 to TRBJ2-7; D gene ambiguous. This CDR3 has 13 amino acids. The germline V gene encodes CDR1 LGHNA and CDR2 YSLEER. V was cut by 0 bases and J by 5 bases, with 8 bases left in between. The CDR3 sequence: CASSQEGSHEQYF. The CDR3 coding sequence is TGCGCCAGCAGCCAAGAGGGCAGCCACGAGCAGTACTTC.

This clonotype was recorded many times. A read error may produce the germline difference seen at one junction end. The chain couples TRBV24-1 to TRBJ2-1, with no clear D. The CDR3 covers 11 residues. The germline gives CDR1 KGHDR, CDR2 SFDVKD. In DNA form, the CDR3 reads TGTGCCACCAGGGATTTTGGTGAGCAGTTCTTC. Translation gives CATRDFGEQFF.

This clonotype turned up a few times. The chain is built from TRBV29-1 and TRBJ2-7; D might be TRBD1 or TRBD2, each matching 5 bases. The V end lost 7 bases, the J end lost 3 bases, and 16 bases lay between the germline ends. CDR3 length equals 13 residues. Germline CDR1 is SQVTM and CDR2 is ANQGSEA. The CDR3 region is CSALFRDRYEQYF. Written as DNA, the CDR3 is TGCAGCGCCCTATTCAGGGACCGCTACGAGCAGTACTTC.

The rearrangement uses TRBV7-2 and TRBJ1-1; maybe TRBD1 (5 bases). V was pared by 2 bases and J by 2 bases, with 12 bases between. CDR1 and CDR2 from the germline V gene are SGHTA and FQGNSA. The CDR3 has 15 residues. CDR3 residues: CASSLPGRKNTEAFF. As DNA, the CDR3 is TGTGCCAGCAGCTTACCAGGGAGGAAAAACACTGAAGCTTTCTTT.

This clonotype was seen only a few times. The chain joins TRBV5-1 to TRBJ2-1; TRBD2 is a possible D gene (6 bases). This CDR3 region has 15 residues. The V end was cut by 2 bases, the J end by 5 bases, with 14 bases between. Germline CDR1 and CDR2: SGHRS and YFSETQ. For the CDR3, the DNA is TGCGCCAGCAGCTTTGGGACGGGGGTTCACAATGAGCAGTTCTTC. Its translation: CASSFGTGVHNEQFF.

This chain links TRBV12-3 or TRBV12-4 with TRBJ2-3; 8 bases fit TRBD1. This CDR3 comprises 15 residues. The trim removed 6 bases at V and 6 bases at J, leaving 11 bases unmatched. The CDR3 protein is CASRVGQGFGDTQYF. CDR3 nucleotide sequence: TGTGCCAGCAGAGTTGGACAGGGCTTCGGGGATACGCAGTATTTT.

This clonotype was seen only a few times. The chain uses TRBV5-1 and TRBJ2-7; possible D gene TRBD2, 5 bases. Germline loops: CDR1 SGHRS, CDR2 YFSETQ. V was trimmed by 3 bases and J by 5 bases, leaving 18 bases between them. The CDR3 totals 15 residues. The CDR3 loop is CASSSQGPTRDEQYF. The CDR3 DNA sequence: TGCGCCAGCAGCTCCCAAGGCCCCACTAGGGACGAGCAGTACTTC.

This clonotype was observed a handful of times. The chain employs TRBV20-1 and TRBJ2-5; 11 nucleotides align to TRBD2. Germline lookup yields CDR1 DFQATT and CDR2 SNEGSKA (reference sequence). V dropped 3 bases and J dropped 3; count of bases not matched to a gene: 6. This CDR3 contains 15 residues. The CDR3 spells CSARVSTSGKETQYF. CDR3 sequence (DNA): TGCAGTGCTAGGGTCTCGACTAGCGGGAAAGAGACCCAGTACTTC.

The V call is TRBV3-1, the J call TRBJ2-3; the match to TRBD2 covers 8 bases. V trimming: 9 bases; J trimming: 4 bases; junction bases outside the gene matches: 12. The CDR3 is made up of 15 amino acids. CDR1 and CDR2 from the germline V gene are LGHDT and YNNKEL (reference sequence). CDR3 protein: CASSKTGLASDTQYF. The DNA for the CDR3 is TGTGCCAGTAGTAAAACCGGACTAGCATCAGATACGCAGTATTTT.

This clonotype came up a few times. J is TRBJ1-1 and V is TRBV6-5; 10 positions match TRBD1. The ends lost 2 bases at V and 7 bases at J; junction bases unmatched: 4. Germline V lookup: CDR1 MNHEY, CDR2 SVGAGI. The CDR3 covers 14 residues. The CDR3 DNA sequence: TGTGCCAGCAGTTACGACAGGGGGCAAATTGAAGCTTTCTTT. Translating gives CASSYDRGQIEAFF.

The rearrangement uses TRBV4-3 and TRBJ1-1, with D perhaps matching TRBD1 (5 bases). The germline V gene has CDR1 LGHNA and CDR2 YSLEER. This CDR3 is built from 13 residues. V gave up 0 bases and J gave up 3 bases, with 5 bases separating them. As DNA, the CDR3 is TGCGCCAGCAGCCAAGACAGGGACACTGAAGCTTTCTTT. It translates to CASSQDRDTEAFF.

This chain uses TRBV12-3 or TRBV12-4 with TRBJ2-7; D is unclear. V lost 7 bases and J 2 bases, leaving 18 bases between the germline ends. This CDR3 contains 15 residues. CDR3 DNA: TGTGCCAGCACCGAGAGATTGGGTCAGACCTACGAGCAGTACTTC. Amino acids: CASTERLGQTYEQYF.

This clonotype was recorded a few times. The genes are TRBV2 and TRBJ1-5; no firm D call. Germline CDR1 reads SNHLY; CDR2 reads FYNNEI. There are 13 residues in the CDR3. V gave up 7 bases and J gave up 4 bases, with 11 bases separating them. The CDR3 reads CASIRDSNQPQHF. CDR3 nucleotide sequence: TGTGCCAGCATTCGCGATTCGAATCAGCCCCAGCATTTT.

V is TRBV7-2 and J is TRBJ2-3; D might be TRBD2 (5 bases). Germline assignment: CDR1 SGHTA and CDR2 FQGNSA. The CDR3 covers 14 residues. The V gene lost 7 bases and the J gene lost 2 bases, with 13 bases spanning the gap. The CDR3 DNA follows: TGTGCCAGCAACCAGGACTCAAACACAGATACGCAGTATTTT. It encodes CASNQDSNTDTQYF.

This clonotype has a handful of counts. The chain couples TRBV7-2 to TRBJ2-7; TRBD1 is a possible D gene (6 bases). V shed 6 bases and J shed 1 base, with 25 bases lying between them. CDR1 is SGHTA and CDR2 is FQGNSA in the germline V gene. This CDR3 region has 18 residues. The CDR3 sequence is CASRFAPGTPSGSYEQYF. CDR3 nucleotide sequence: TGTGCCAGCAGGTTCGCTCCCGGGACACCGTCAGGATCCTACGAGCAGTACTTC.